The text below deals with one TCR beta chain. Its antigen is undetermined. This entry comes from a study of regulatory and conventional T cells in RAG deficiency. Overall study findings and caveats: Patient subsets had shorter CDR3s; Omenn Treg-Tconv overlap exceeded 90%. Shannon entropy fell and Simpson indices rose in RAG-deficient patients.

Blood CD4+ CD25-low CD127-high conventional T cells supplied the genomic DNA template. The data were produced by immunoSEQ multiplex PCR, yet TCRdb's version contains in-frame clones alone and is incomplete. The repertoire holds around 12,000 clones, 85% to 95% seen once, with over 0.95% in the top ten. The CDR3 sequence is 16 residues long. CDR1 is LNHDA and CDR2 is SQIVND in the germline V gene (reference sequence). V lost 6 bases and J lost 0, with 15 bases in between. These records were also assigned to another study, of regulatory T cells. That source reports: Primers: 52 TRBV forward and 13 TRBJ reverse. Regulatory T cells showed the strongest V-J pair restriction and V/J gene skewing among patient repertoires.

This chain connects TRBV19 to TRBJ1-5; D possibly corresponds to TRBD1 (6 bases). Input material: CD4+ effector T cells sorted from blood. The TCR originated in a human donor in good health. CDR3 bases: TGTGCCAGTAGAAGACGACAGGACTATAGCAATCAGCCCCAGCATTTT. Amino acid sequence: CASRRRQDYSNQPQHF.